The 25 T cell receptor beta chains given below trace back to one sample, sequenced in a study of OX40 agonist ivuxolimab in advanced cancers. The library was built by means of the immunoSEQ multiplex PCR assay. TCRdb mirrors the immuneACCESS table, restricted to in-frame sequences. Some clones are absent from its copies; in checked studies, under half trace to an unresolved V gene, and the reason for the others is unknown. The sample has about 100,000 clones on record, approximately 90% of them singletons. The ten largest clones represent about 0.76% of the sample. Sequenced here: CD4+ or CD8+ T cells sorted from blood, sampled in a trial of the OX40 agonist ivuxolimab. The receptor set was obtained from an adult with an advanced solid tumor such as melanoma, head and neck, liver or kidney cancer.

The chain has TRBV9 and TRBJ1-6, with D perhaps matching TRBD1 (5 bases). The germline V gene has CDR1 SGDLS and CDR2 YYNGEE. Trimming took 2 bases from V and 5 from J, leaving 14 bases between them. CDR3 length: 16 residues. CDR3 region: CASSVFSGTNNSPLHF. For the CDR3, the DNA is TGTGCCAGCAGCGTCTTCAGCGGGACCAATAATTCACCCCTCCACTTT. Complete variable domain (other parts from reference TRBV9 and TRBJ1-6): DSGVTQTPKHLITATGQRVTLRCSPRSGDLSVYWYQQSLDQGLQFLIQYYNGEERAKGNILERFSAQQFPDLHSELNLSSLELGDSALYFCASSVFSGTNNSPLHFGNGTRLTVT.

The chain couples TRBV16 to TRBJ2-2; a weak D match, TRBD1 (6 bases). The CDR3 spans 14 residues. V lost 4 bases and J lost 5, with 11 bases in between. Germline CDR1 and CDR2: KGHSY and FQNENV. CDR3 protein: CASSPHRGTGELFF. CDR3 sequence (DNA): TGTGCCAGCAGCCCCCATAGGGGGACCGGGGAGCTGTTTTTT.

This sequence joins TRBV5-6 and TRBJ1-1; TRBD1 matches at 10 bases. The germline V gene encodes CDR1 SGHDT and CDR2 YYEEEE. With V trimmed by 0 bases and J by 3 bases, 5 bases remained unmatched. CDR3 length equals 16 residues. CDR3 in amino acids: CASSLDWGQGYTEAFF. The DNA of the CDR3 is TGTGCCAGCAGCTTGGATTGGGGACAGGGGTACACTGAAGCTTTCTTT. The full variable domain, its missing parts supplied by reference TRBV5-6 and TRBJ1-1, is DAGVTQSPTHLIKTRGQQVTLRCSPKSGHDTVSWYQQALGQGPQFIFQYYEEEERQRGNFPDRFSGHQFPNYSSELNVNALLLGDSALYLCASSLDWGQGYTEAFFGQGTRLTVV.

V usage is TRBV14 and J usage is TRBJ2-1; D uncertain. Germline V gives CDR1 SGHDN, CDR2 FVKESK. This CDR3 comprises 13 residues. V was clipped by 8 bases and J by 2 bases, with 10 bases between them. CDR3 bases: TGTGCCAGCGGTCGGGCGCCCTACAATGAGCAGTTCTTC. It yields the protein CASGRAPYNEQFF.

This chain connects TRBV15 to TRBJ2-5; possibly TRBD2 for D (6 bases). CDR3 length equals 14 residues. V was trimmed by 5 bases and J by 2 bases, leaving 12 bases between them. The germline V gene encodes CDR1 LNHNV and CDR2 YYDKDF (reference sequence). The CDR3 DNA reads TGTGCCACCAGCCGGACTATTACTCAAGAGACCCAGTACTTC. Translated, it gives CATSRTITQETQYF.

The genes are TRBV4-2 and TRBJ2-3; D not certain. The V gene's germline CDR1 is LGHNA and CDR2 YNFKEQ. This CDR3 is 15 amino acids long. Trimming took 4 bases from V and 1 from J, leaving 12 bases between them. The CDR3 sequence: CASSPGLGGTDTQYF. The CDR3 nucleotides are TGTGCCAGCAGCCCGGGCCTTGGTGGCACAGATACGCAGTATTTT.

CDR3 coding DNA: TGTGCCAGCAGCGTAGGTCCACTCTCCTACGAGCAGTACTTC. As protein: CASSVGPLSYEQYF. The chain couples TRBV9 to TRBJ2-7; D uncertain. V was trimmed by 0 bases and J by 0 bases, leaving 7 bases between them. The CDR3 runs 14 residues. Germline assignment: CDR1 SGDLS and CDR2 YYNGEE.

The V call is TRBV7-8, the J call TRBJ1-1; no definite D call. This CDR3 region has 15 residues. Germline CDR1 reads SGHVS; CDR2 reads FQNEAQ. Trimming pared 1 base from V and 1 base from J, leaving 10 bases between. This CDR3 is CASSLVGSRNTEAFF. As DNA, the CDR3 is TGTGCCAGCAGCTTAGTAGGTTCTCGGAACACTGAAGCTTTCTTT. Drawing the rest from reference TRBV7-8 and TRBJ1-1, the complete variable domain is GAGVSQSPRYKVAKRGQDVALRCDPISGHVSLFWYQQALGQGPEFLTYFQNEAQLDKSGLPSDRFFAERPEGSVSTLKIQRTQQEDSAVYLCASSLVGSRNTEAFFGQGTRLTVV.

This CDR3 reads CASSEAGINYGYTF. The CDR3 bases are TGTGCCAGCAGTGAAGCGGGTATCAACTATGGCTACACCTTC. The chain has TRBV6-1 and TRBJ1-2; unclear D gene. Germline CDR1 and CDR2: MNHNS and SASEGT. Deletions cut 0 bases from V and 2 bases from J, with 7 bases between. This CDR3 comprises 14 residues.

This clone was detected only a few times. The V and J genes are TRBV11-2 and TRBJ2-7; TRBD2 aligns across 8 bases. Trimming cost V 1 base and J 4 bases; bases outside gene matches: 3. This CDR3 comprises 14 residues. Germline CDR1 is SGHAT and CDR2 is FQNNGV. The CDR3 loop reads CASSLVRGGYEQYF. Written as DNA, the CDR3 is TGTGCCAGCAGCTTAGTTCGGGGGGGATACGAGCAGTACTTC.

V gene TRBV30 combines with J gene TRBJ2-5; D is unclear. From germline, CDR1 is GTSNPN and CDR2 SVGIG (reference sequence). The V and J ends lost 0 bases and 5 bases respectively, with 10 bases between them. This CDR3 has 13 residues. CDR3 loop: CAWSVGSRETQYF. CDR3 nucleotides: TGTGCCTGGAGTGTTGGTAGCCGGGAGACCCAGTACTTC.

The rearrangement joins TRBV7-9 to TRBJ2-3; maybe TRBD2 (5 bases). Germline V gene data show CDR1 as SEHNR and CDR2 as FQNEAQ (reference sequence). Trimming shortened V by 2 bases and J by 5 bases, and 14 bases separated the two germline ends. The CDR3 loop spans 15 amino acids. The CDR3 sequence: CASSLLSGGQDTQYF. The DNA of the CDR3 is TGTGCCAGCAGCTTATTATCGGGCGGGCAAGATACGCAGTATTTT. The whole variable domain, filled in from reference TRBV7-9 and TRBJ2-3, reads DTGVSQNPRHKITKRGQNVTFRCDPISEHNRLYWYRQTLGQGPEFLTYFQNEAQLEKSRLLSDRFSAERPKGSFSTLEIQRTEQGDSAMYLCASSLLSGGQDTQYFGPGTRLTVL.

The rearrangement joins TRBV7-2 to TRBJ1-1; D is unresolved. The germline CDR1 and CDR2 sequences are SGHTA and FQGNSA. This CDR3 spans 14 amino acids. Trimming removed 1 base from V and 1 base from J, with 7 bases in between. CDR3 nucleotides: TGTGCCAGCAGCTTAGTTGACTGGAACACTGAAGCTTTCTTT. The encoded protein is CASSLVDWNTEAFF. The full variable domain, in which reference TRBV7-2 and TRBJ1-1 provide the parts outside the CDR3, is GAGVSQSPSNKVTEKGKDVELRCDPISGHTALYWYRQSLGQGLEFLIYFQGNSAPDKSGLPSDRFSAERTGGSVSTLTIQRTQQEDSAVYLCASSLVDWNTEAFFGQGTRLTVV.

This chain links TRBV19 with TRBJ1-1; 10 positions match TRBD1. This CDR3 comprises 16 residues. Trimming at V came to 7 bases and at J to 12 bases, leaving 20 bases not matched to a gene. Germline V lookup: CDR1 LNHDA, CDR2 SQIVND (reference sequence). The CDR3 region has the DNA TGTGCCAGTACCTTCAGCCGATCCGGGACAGGGGCCCGCCCTTTCTTT. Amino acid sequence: CASTFSRSGTGARPFF.

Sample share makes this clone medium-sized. In nucleotides, the CDR3 is TGCAGCGTTGCCAGGGCCATCAATCAGCCCCAGCATTTT. Protein: CSVARAINQPQHF. The rearrangement links TRBV29-1 to TRBJ1-5, with D maybe TRBD1 (5 bases). V was shortened by 4 bases and J by 3 bases, with 10 bases between the two germline ends. The CDR3 loop spans 13 amino acids. Germline V gives CDR1 SQVTM, CDR2 ANQGSEA.

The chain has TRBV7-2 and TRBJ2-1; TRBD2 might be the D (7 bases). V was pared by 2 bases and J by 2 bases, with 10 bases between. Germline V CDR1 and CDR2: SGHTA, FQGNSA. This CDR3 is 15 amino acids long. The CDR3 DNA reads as TGTGCCAGCAGCTTAATGGGGGGGCCCTACAATGAGCAGTTCTTC. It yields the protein CASSLMGGPYNEQFF.

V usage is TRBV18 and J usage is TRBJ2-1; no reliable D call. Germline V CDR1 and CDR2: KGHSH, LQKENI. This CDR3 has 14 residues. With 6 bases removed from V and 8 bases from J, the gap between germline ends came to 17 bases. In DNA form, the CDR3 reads TGTGCCAGCTCCGGCACCGTCCAGGTCTATGAGCAGTTCTTC. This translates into CASSGTVQVYEQFF.

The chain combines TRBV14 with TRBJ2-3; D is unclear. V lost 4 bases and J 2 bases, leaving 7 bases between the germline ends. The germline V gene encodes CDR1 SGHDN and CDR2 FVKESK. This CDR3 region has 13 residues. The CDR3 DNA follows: TGTGCCAGCAGCCCTTTTAACACAGATACGCAGTATTTT. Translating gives CASSPFNTDTQYF.

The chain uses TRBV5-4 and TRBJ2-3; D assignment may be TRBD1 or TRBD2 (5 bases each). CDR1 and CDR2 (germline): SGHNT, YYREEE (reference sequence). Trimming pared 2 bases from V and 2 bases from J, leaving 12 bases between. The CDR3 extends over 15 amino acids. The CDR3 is CASSFGTGNTDTQYF. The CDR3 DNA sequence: TGTGCCAGCAGCTTCGGGACGGGAAACACAGATACGCAGTATTTT.

The CDR3 DNA follows: TGTGCCAGCAGGCCGCCGGTCACAGATACGCAGTATTTT. This translates into CASRPPVTDTQYF. The chain employs TRBV7-9 and TRBJ2-3; D is unresolved. The CDR3 has 13 amino acids. Germline CDR1 SEHNR, CDR2 FQNEAQ (reference sequence). The V gene lost 6 bases and the J gene lost 2 bases, with 9 bases spanning the gap. Combining the CDR3 with reference TRBV7-9 and TRBJ2-3 gives the whole variable domain DTGVSQNPRHKITKRGQNVTFRCDPISEHNRLYWYRQTLGQGPEFLTYFQNEAQLEKSRLLSDRFSAERPKGSFSTLEIQRTEQGDSAMYLCASRPPVTDTQYFGPGTRLTVL.

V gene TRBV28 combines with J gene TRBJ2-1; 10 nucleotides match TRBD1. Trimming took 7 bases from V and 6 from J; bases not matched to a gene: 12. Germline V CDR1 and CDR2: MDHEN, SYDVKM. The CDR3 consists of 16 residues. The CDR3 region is CASIPGGQGLSNEQFF. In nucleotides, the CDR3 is TGTGCCAGCATACCGGGGGGACAGGGGTTATCCAATGAGCAGTTCTTC.

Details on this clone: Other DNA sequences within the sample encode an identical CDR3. The CDR3 sequence: CASSYGSTDTQYF. Here the CDR3 DNA reads TGTGCCAGCAGTTACGGTAGCACAGATACGCAGTATTTT. The V and J genes are TRBV6-5 and TRBJ2-3; no reliable D call. The germline V and J ends were trimmed by 2 bases and 0 bases, with 3 bases remaining between them. The germline V gene has CDR1 MNHEY and CDR2 SVGAGI. CDR3 length: 13 amino acids.

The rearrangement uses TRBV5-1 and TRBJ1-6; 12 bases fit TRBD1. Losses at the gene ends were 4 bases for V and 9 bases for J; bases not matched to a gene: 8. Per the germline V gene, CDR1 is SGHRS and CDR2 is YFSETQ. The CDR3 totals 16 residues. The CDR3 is CASSHTGQGASSPLHF. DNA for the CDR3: TGCGCCAGCAGCCACACGGGACAGGGGGCTTCTTCACCCCTCCACTTT.

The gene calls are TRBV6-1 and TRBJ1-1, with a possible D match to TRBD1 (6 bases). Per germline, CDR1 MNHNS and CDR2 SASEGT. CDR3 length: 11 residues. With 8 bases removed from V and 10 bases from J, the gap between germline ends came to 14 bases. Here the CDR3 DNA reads TGTGCCAGCGGGACATCTACTCTAGCTTTCTTT. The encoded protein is CASGTSTLAFF.

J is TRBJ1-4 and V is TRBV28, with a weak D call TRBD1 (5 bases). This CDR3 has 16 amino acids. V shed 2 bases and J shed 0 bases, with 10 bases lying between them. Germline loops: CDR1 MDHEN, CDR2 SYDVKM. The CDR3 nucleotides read TGTGCCAGCAGTTTAAGTGGGGGGGCAACTAATGAAAAACTGTTTTTT. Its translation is CASSLSGGATNEKLFF. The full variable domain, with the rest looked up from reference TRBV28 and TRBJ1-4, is DVKVTQSSRYLVKRTGEKVFLECVQDMDHENMFWYRQDPGLGLRLIYFSYDVKMKEKGDIPEGYSVSREKKERFSLILESASTNQTSMYLCASSLSGGATNEKLFFGSGTQLSVL.